These 13 T cell receptor beta chains share one sample of origin, sequenced in a study of shared clonotypes between healthy human individuals. TCRdb's copy holds only in-frame clones and misses some; the assay was immunoSEQ multiplex PCR. This sample has about 510,000 clones, with about 79% found just once. Sequenced input: PBMCs. These receptors all stem from a woman in her 40s in good health. Some clones in this sample may be carry-over from other donors' samples.

This chain links TRBV6-1 with TRBJ1-1; D is unclear. V gave up 5 bases and J gave up 8 bases, with 18 bases separating them. Germline CDR1 reads MNHNS; CDR2 reads SASEGT. The CDR3 is made up of 14 amino acids. The CDR3 nucleotides read TGTGCCAGCAGTTCCTACAGAGCGGGAAGAGAAGCTTTCTTT. Translation gives CASSSYRAGREAFF.

The chain has TRBV7-9 and TRBJ2-1; D might be TRBD1 (8 bases). This CDR3 has 15 amino acids. CDR1 is SEHNR and CDR2 is FQNEAQ in the germline V gene (reference sequence). The ends were cut back, 3 bases at V and 6 bases at J, with 15 bases in the middle. As DNA, the CDR3 is TGTGCCAGCAGCTTTTGGACAGGGAGGGTCAATGAGCAGTTCTTC. The encoded protein is CASSFWTGRVNEQFF.

The rearrangement uses TRBV29-1 and TRBJ2-1, with TRBD2 as a possible D gene (6 bases). Germline V gene lookup returns CDR1 SQVTM and CDR2 ANQGSEA. The length of the CDR3 is 14 residues. The germline V and J ends were trimmed by 7 bases and 5 bases, with 18 bases remaining between them. Written as DNA, the CDR3 is TGCAGCGGGTGGGGGGTGAGGGAGAACAATGAGCAGTTCTTC. Protein sequence: CSGWGVRENNEQFF.

This chain uses TRBV10-3 with TRBJ1-3, with a tentative D call TRBD1 (6 bases). V was pared by 2 bases and J by 6 bases, with 11 bases between. Germline CDR1 reads ENHRY; CDR2 reads SYGVKD. The CDR3 contains 14 residues. The CDR3 nucleotides are TGTGCCATCAGTGAGGCCGGGGGCGAAAACACCATATATTTT. Its protein is CAISEAGGENTIYF.

The sample holds a few counts of this clone. The chain links TRBV5-5 to TRBJ2-1; no clear D gene. There are 15 residues in the CDR3. Trimming took 1 base from V and 0 from J, leaving 8 bases between them. CDR1 is SGHKS and CDR2 is YYEKEE in the germline V gene (reference sequence). The CDR3 nucleotides are TGTGCCAGCAGCTTGTCTGTCAGCTCCTACAATGAGCAGTTCTTC. It yields the protein CASSLSVSSYNEQFF.

The table lists this clone with a few counts. This CDR3 reads CATKGVGSLPWSDTQYF. Here the CDR3 DNA reads TGTGCCACAAAGGGCGTCGGGAGTCTACCGTGGTCAGATACGCAGTATTTT. The chain recombines TRBV30 with TRBJ2-3; possible D gene TRBD2, 6 bases. The CDR3 extends over 17 amino acids. Germline values: CDR1 GTSNPN, CDR2 SVGIG (reference sequence). V dropped 8 bases and J dropped 4 bases, with 28 bases sitting between them.

This chain links TRBV29-1 with TRBJ2-3; D ambiguous. The CDR3 sequence is 12 residues long. V was shortened by 2 bases and J by 8 bases, with 11 bases between the two germline ends. Looked up from germline, CDR1 is SQVTM and CDR2 is ANQGSEA. The CDR3 DNA reads TGCAGCGTTGAATCGGTACTGCCTACGCAGTATTTT. Translated, it gives CSVESVLPTQYF.

The rearrangement uses TRBV7-9 and TRBJ1-2; D is ambiguous. V lost 1 base and J 8 bases, leaving 11 bases between the germline ends. Germline V gene data show CDR1 as SEHNR and CDR2 as FQNEAQ (reference sequence). This CDR3 region has 13 residues. CDR3 in DNA: TGTGCCAGCAGCTTAGAGGGAGGCCTGGGCTACACCTTC. As protein: CASSLEGGLGYTF.

About this clone itself: The sample has other DNA sequences that encode this CDR3 too. This chain connects TRBV7-9 to TRBJ1-1; possible D gene TRBD1, 5 bases. Trimming removed 3 bases at V and 1 base at J, with 6 bases between. This CDR3 has 13 amino acids. Germline loops: CDR1 SEHNR, CDR2 FQNEAQ (reference sequence). The CDR3 DNA reads as TGTGCCAGCAGCTTTCAGGGGAACACTGAAGCTTTCTTT. It codes for CASSFQGNTEAFF.

This rearrangement joins TRBV7-7 to TRBJ1-4; TRBD1 is a possible D gene (5 bases). Per the germline V gene, CDR1 is SSHAT and CDR2 is FNYEAQ (reference sequence). The CDR3 sequence is 14 residues long. V gave up 5 bases and J gave up 15 bases, with 22 bases separating them. The CDR3 sequence: CASSPWDRYESVFF. The DNA of the CDR3 is TGTGCCAGCAGCCCCTGGGACCGGTATGAATCGGTGTTTTTT.

This chain links TRBV28 with TRBJ2-1; TRBD2 matches at 12 bases. This CDR3 region has 16 residues. J was trimmed by 8 bases and V by 5 bases; bases with no gene match: 10. Germline assignment: CDR1 MDHEN and CDR2 SYDVKM. Here the CDR3 reads CASSAPSGRAFDEQFF. CDR3 DNA sequence: TGTGCCAGCAGTGCGCCTAGCGGGAGGGCCTTTGATGAGCAGTTCTTC.

This clone was found once. The CDR3 DNA reads TGTGCCGCCCTGGGGCAGAATGAAGAGACCCAGTACTTC. Protein product: CAALGQNEETQYF. The chain links TRBV28 to TRBJ2-5; D may be TRBD1 (5 bases). The CDR3 covers 13 residues. Germline V gene lookup returns CDR1 MDHEN and CDR2 SYDVKM. The germline V and J ends were trimmed by 11 bases and 3 bases, with 16 bases remaining between them.

With respect to this clone: This same CDR3 is encoded by further DNA sequences in the sample. This chain joins TRBV11-2 and TRBJ1-2; D is possibly TRBD1 (5 bases). Per the germline V gene, CDR1 is SGHAT and CDR2 is FQNNGV. V lost 5 bases, J lost 3 bases, and 10 bases lay in between. The CDR3 contains 13 residues. The CDR3 region has the DNA TGTGCCAGCAGCCCGGGGCAGGACTATGGCTACACCTTC. Residues: CASSPGQDYGYTF.